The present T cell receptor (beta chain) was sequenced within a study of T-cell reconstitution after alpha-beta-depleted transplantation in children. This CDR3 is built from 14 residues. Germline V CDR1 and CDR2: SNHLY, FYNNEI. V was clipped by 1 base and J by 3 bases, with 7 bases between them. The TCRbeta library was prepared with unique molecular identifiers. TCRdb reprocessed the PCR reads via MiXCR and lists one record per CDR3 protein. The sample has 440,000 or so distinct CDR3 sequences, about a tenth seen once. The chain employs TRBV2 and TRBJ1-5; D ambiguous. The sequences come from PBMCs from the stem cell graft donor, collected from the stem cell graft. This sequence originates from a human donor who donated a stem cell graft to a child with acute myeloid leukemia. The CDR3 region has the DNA TGTGCCAGCAGTGAAGAGGGCTACAATCAGCCCCAGCATTTT. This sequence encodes CASSEEGYNQPQHF.